A single sample gave rise to the 13 T cell receptor beta chains below, sequenced in a study of cytomegalovirus exposure and HLA in healthy donors. In the PCR, 60 Vbeta and 13 Jbeta primers were used. This table comes from immunoSEQ multiplex PCR, and its TCRdb copy is limited to in-frame clones, with some not included. The table includes around 100,000 clones, roughly 68% detected once. The sequencing sample was made of PBMCs. These receptors were collected from a woman aged 30 to 39 in good health and CMV-seronegative.

This clone came up once. CDR3 sequence reads: CACNPGYGYTF. The CDR3 region has the DNA TGTGCCTGTAATCCAGGGTACGGCTACACCTTC. The chain combines TRBV30 with TRBJ1-2; weak D call: TRBD1 (5 bases). The CDR3 has 11 residues. Between the trimmed V and J ends, which lost 6 bases and 8 bases, there was a span of 13 bases. The germline gives CDR1 GTSNPN, CDR2 SVGIG (reference sequence).

The chain carries TRBV7-8 and TRBJ2-7; D unclear. CDR1 is SGHVS and CDR2 is FQNEAQ in the germline V gene. Trimming shortened V by 2 bases and J by 3 bases, and 17 bases separated the two germline ends. This CDR3 spans 16 amino acids. The CDR3 region is CASSLLRNPTHYEQYF. The CDR3 DNA follows: TGTGCCAGCAGCTTATTACGAAACCCTACTCACTACGAGCAGTACTTC.

Only a few counts were recorded for this clone. V usage is TRBV15 and J usage is TRBJ1-2; TRBD1 might be the D (6 bases). The CDR3 extends over 13 amino acids. Germline CDR1 LNHNV, CDR2 YYDKDF (reference sequence). V was trimmed by 3 bases and J by 2 bases, leaving 7 bases between them. The CDR3, as DNA: TGTGCCACCAGCAGCACAGGGAACTATGGCTACACCTTC. Translating it yields CATSSTGNYGYTF.

The chain links TRBV5-1 to TRBJ2-1; 7 bases map to TRBD1. Trimming removed 3 bases from V and 6 bases from J; junction bases left unmatched: 6. CDR1 and CDR2 from the germline V gene are SGHRS and YFSETQ. The CDR3 covers 14 residues. The chain's CDR3 is CASSWTPGGNEQFF. The CDR3 DNA reads as TGCGCCAGCAGCTGGACCCCAGGGGGCAATGAGCAGTTCTTC.

This rearrangement joins TRBV2 to TRBJ1-6; 10 positions match TRBD1. Germline V gene data show CDR1 as SNHLY and CDR2 as FYNNEI. The CDR3 totals 18 residues. Trimming removed 4 bases from V and 0 bases from J; junction bases left unmatched: 6. The CDR3 coding sequence is TGTGCCAGCAGTGTCCCGGGACAGGGGAGCTCCTATAATTCACCCCTCCACTTT. It translates to CASSVPGQGSSYNSPLHF.

The chain recombines TRBV5-1 with TRBJ2-7; 10 bases fit TRBD1. V was pared by 5 bases and J by 3 bases, with 11 bases of the junction left unmatched. CDR3 length: 16 residues. Per the germline V gene, CDR1 is SGHRS and CDR2 is YFSETQ. CDR3 sequence: CASSPKMGQGIYEQYF. CDR3 DNA sequence: TGCGCCAGCAGTCCCAAAATGGGACAGGGGATCTACGAGCAGTACTTC.

The DNA of the CDR3 is TGTGCCAGCAGCTTAGTGGGCCGGCCTAGGGACACCTCTGGAAACACCATATATTTT. Translated, it gives CASSLVGRPRDTSGNTIYF. The chain recombines TRBV11-2 with TRBJ1-3, with TRBD1 as a possible D gene (6 bases). Germline CDR1 reads SGHAT; CDR2 reads FQNNGV. CDR3 length equals 19 residues. V dropped 1 base and J dropped 0 bases, with 19 bases sitting between them.

The chain uses TRBV30 and TRBJ2-2; TRBD1 is a possible D gene (6 bases). There are 15 residues in the CDR3. With 4 bases removed from V and 2 bases from J, the gap between germline ends came to 14 bases. Germline CDR1 and CDR2: GTSNPN and SVGIG (reference sequence). The CDR3 nucleotides read TGTGCCTGGATGACCGGGACACTCAACACCGGGGAGCTGTTTTTT. This codes for CAWMTGTLNTGELFF.

The V gene is TRBV7-8, the J gene TRBJ1-6; no clear D gene. The V end was cut by 1 base, the J end by 5 bases, with 9 bases between. The CDR3 runs 15 residues. The germline gives CDR1 SGHVS, CDR2 FQNEAQ. CDR3 protein: CASSLGPSDNSPLHF. For the CDR3, the DNA is TGTGCCAGCAGCTTAGGCCCGTCGGATAATTCACCCCTCCACTTT.

This sequence joins TRBV2 and TRBJ1-6, with D hard to call. Trimming pared 5 bases from V and 8 bases from J, leaving 13 bases between. Looked up from germline, CDR1 is SNHLY and CDR2 is FYNNEI. The CDR3 has 14 residues. CDR3 nucleotide sequence: TGTGCCAGCAGTCCCAGAAGGAGCGATTCACCCCTCCACTTT. Protein product: CASSPRRSDSPLHF.

The genes are TRBV5-1 and TRBJ2-2; TRBD1 aligns across 10 bases. Germline CDR1 SGHRS, CDR2 YFSETQ. The junction had 7 bases not matched to a gene; V was cut back by 4 bases and J by 4 bases. The CDR3 extends over 16 amino acids. In DNA form, the CDR3 reads TGCGCCAGCAGCCCCGGGACAGGGGAGCCCACCGGGGAGCTGTTTTTT. Residues: CASSPGTGEPTGELFF.

The V gene is TRBV7-2, the J gene TRBJ2-3, with D possibly TRBD2 on 5 matching bases. CDR3 length: 12 residues. In germline, CDR1 is SGHTA, CDR2 FQGNSA. Deletions cut 3 bases from V and 4 bases from J, with 5 bases between. CDR3 sequence (DNA): TGTGCCAGCAGCTTGAGGGCAGATACGCAGTATTTT. Translating it yields CASSLRADTQYF.

The chain is built from TRBV30 and TRBJ2-3; 7 bases align to TRBD2. From germline, CDR1 is GTSNPN and CDR2 SVGIG (reference sequence). Losses at the gene ends were 2 bases for V and 2 bases for J; bases not matched to a gene: 7. The CDR3 extends over 15 amino acids. The CDR3 loop is CAWSRLAASTDTQYF. The CDR3 DNA is TGTGCCTGGAGTCGCCTAGCGGCCTCCACAGATACGCAGTATTTT. Supplemented by reference TRBV30 and TRBJ2-3, the full variable domain reads SQTIHQWPATLVQPVGSPLSLECTVEGTSNPNLYWYRQAAGRGLQLLFYSVGIGQISSEVPQNLSASRPQDRQFILSSKKLLLSDSGFYLCAWSRLAASTDTQYFGPGTRLTVL.